This T cell receptor (beta chain) stems from a study of T cell changes during pregnancy in multiple sclerosis. Sequenced by immunoSEQ multiplex PCR; TCRdb stores in-frame clones only, minus some. The table includes around 63,000 clones, around 90% detected once. V lost 4 bases to trimming and J lost 3 bases, with 17 bases between them. There are 15 residues in the CDR3. CDR1 SGHRS and CDR2 YFSETQ come from the germline V gene. The V gene is TRBV5-1, the J gene TRBJ2-7; possibly TRBD2 for D (5 bases). The clonotype comes from a female donor with multiple sclerosis, enrolled in a pregnancy study. The sample here was peripheral blood, taken after pregnancy. The CDR3 here is CASSMSGPRGYEQYF. CDR3 nucleotide sequence: TGCGCCAGCAGCATGTCGGGCCCCCGGGGCTACGAGCAGTACTTC.